This TCR beta chain was identified during a study of T cells in Graves' hyperthyroidism and ophthalmopathy. About the study: Prior to any treatment, at the point of initial diagnosis, peripheral blood was collected. Study findings and constraints: Most thyroid clonotypes expanded above 0.001 were also detected in blood. Before onset, by a median of approximately 6.8 months, the model predicted ophthalmopathy.

This clonotype was seen repeatedly, ten times or more. Its cognate antigen is unknown. The CDR3 regions of TCR beta were amplified from RNA transcripts. The primer set for the first-round RT-PCR of the TCR CDR3 was HTBI. From the multiplex PCR reads, TCRdb called clonotypes with MiXCR, one entry per CDR3 protein. The sample gives 550,000 to 800,000 distinct CDR3 sequences, roughly 15% of which show up once; under 10% is in the top ten. Germline V CDR1 and CDR2: DFQATT, SNEGSKA (reference sequence). CDR3 length: 15 residues. The V segment lost 3 bases and the J segment 2 bases; nucleotides outside the gene matches: 8. Diagnoses were made from clinical symptoms, serum measures (thyroxine and TRAb), thyroid ultrasound and orbital computed tomography.

The chain couples TRBV20-1 to TRBJ2-3; TRBD1 agrees at 7 bases. The source is a young man with Graves' hyperthyroidism. The sample comprised blood. CDR3 sequence reads: CSARYSGTVTDTQYF. The CDR3 DNA reads as TGCAGTGCTAGGTATTCCGGGACAGTCACAGATACGCAGTATTTT.